These 10 T cell receptor beta chains came from one sample sequenced in a study of OX40 agonist ivuxolimab in advanced cancers. Repertoires were generated with immunoSEQ multiplex PCR, while TCRdb's copy carries only in-frame clones and drops some. The sample contains approximately 57,000 clones, under 85% of which appear only once. This sample comprised CD4+ or CD8+ T cells sorted from blood, obtained in a trial of the OX40 agonist ivuxolimab. The receptors were sampled from an adult with an advanced solid tumor such as melanoma, head and neck, liver or kidney cancer.

V usage is TRBV19 and J usage is TRBJ2-7; a weak D match, TRBD2 (5 bases). Deletions cut 6 bases from V and 1 base from J, with 10 bases between. This CDR3 region has 13 residues. Looked up from germline, CDR1 is LNHDA and CDR2 is SQIVND (reference sequence). CDR3 nucleotide sequence: TGTGCCAGTAGCTCGGGCGGGTCCTACGAGCAGTACTTC. Residues: CASSSGGSYEQYF.

The chain couples TRBV11-2 to TRBJ2-1, with 11 bases that match TRBD2. The V segment lost 6 bases and the J segment 4 bases; nucleotides outside the gene matches: 5. The CDR3 is made up of 15 amino acids. The germline gives CDR1 SGHAT, CDR2 FQNNGV. The CDR3 loop reads CASRVTSGKYNEQFF. CDR3 coding DNA: TGTGCCAGCAGGGTGACTAGCGGGAAATACAATGAGCAGTTCTTC.

This clone has more than one count but fewer than ten. V is TRBV2 and J is TRBJ2-7; TRBD2 is a possible D gene (5 bases). Germline CDR1 is SNHLY and CDR2 is FYNNEI. V lost 6 bases and J lost 6, with 15 bases in between. The CDR3 length is 13 residues. This chain's CDR3 is CASRPEGTGEQYF. CDR3 nucleotide sequence: TGTGCCAGCAGACCCGAGGGAACCGGCGAGCAGTACTTC.

This clone was seen just once. The chain carries TRBV20-1 and TRBJ2-7; D call uncertain. The CDR3 covers 10 residues. Looked up from germline, CDR1 is DFQATT and CDR2 is SNEGSKA (reference sequence). Deletions cut 3 bases from V and 1 base from J, with 1 base between. The DNA for the CDR3 is TGCAGTGCTAGGTCCTACGAGCAGTACTTC. Its translation: CSARSYEQYF.

The genes are TRBV2 and TRBJ2-7; perhaps TRBD2 as D (6 bases). Germline lookup yields CDR1 SNHLY and CDR2 FYNNEI. V lost 4 bases, J lost 0 bases, and 16 bases lay in between. CDR3 length: 16 residues. The CDR3 DNA is TGTGCCAGCAGTGGGGGGAGGCGGACGAGCTCCTACGAGCAGTACTTC. Translated, it gives CASSGGRRTSSYEQYF.

In this sample, this clone turned up once. The chain has TRBV7-2 and TRBJ2-5; 7 bases align to TRBD1. V dropped 5 bases and J dropped 5; count of bases not matched to a gene: 8. CDR1 and CDR2 (germline): SGHTA, FQGNSA. This CDR3 contains 14 residues. The CDR3, as DNA: TGTGCCAGCAGCGCACGACAGGGCGGGGAGACCCAGTACTTC. As protein: CASSARQGGETQYF.

This chain joins TRBV5-1 and TRBJ2-2; tentative D call: TRBD2 (6 bases). Germline V gives CDR1 SGHRS, CDR2 YFSETQ. This CDR3 has 14 amino acids. Trimming removed 4 bases at V and 1 base at J, with 8 bases between. CDR3 residues: CASSPGLNTGELFF. In nucleotides, the CDR3 is TGCGCCAGCAGCCCGGGACTGAACACCGGGGAGCTGTTTTTT.

This rearrangement joins TRBV10-3 to TRBJ2-6; 9 nucleotides match TRBD1. This CDR3 region has 16 residues. Germline V gives CDR1 ENHRY, CDR2 SYGVKD. With V trimmed by 11 bases and J by 0 bases, 8 bases remained unmatched. Here the CDR3 DNA reads TGTGCCGCCTTACCGGGACAGGGCTCTGGGGCCAACGTCCTGACTTTC. The encoded protein is CAALPGQGSGANVLTF.

The J gene is TRBJ2-3, the V gene TRBV5-1, with a tentative D call TRBD1 (5 bases). Germline V gene lookup returns CDR1 SGHRS and CDR2 YFSETQ. Trimming took off 4 bases at V and 6 bases at J, with 15 bases between the two ends. CDR3 length equals 14 residues. The CDR3 reads CASSPLQGSDTQYF. CDR3 nucleotide sequence: TGCGCCAGCAGCCCCCTGCAGGGATCGGATACGCAGTATTTT.

The V and J genes are TRBV30 and TRBJ1-3; possibly TRBD1 for D (5 bases). The V and J ends lost 2 bases and 8 bases respectively, with 16 bases between them. This CDR3 has 14 amino acids. Looked up from germline, CDR1 is GTSNPN and CDR2 is SVGIG (reference sequence). The chain's CDR3 is CAWSLGRAGYTIYF. The DNA for the CDR3 is TGTGCCTGGAGTTTGGGCAGGGCAGGATACACCATATATTTT.